This TCR beta chain was sequenced for a study of shared clonotypes between healthy human individuals. Study-wide results and caveats: When compared with the clonotypes that were shared by all four sorted-subset donors, the non-shared clonotypes turned out to have lower generation probabilities.

Comments on this clone: Its antigen is currently unknown.

This CDR3 has 17 amino acids. Trimming removed 6 bases at V and 2 bases at J, with 21 bases between. Germline assignment: CDR1 SGHVS and CDR2 FNYEAQ. Cells designated naive CD8 were CD45RO-negative and were positively selected for CCR7, with terminally differentiated effector memory CD45RA+ cells excluded. Adults of Caucasian background living in Nashville, Tennessee made up all donors. Several immunoSEQ 96-well plates shared each subset's DNA, each plate a replicate. Sequenced by immunoSEQ multiplex PCR; TCRdb stores in-frame clones only, minus some. This table holds just over 2,000,000 clones, about 95% found once.

This receptor was identified in a man aged 18 to 29 in good health. Sequencing used naive CD8+ T cells sorted from blood. This rearrangement joins TRBV7-6 to TRBJ2-3; tentative D call: TRBD2 (7 bases). The chain's CDR3 is CASSSLWGGPVTDTQYF. CDR3 coding DNA: TGTGCCAGCAGTTCCCTTTGGGGGGGGCCCGTCACAGATACGCAGTATTTT.